Below are 7 T cell receptor beta chains sequenced from a single sample in a study of cytomegalovirus exposure and HLA in healthy donors. Vbeta (60) and Jbeta (13) primers were used in the PCR. The protocol was immunoSEQ multiplex PCR, while the TCRdb copy is restricted to in-frame clones and leaves out a portion. The repertoire holds 140,000 or so clones, with roughly 76% as singletons. Sequenced material: PBMCs. The receptors were sampled from a woman under 40 in good health and CMV-seronegative.

This chain connects TRBV7-2 to TRBJ2-5; TRBD2 aligns across 11 bases. V was pared by 1 base and J by 4 bases, with 14 bases of the junction left unmatched. Germline CDR1 SGHTA, CDR2 FQGNSA. This CDR3 is built from 19 residues. The CDR3 bases are TGTGCCAGCAGCTTAGGACTTAGCGGGGGGGCTGGTGGGGCAGAGACCCAGTACTTC. Translated, it gives CASSLGLSGGAGGAETQYF.

A few counts support this clone. This chain joins TRBV5-6 and TRBJ2-7, with D uncertain. Germline CDR1 reads SGHDT; CDR2 reads YYEEEE. V lost 4 bases and J 2 bases, leaving 16 bases between the germline ends. The CDR3 covers 15 residues. CDR3 sequence reads: CASSPRSVNPYEQYF. For the CDR3, the DNA is TGTGCCAGCAGCCCGAGGTCCGTTAATCCCTACGAGCAGTACTTC.

This clone was counted a few times. V and J are TRBV30 and TRBJ1-1; 10 bases map to TRBD1. The germline V gene has CDR1 GTSNPN and CDR2 SVGIG (reference sequence). V was clipped by 0 bases and J by 10 bases; unmatched bases: 8. This CDR3 has 14 residues. In nucleotides, the CDR3 is TGTGCCTGGAGTGTTTCCGGGACAGGGGTACTAGCTTTCTTT. Protein: CAWSVSGTGVLAFF. Full variable domain (outside the CDR3, taken from reference TRBV30 and TRBJ1-1): SQTIHQWPATLVQPVGSPLSLECTVEGTSNPNLYWYRQAAGRGLQLLFYSVGIGQISSEVPQNLSASRPQDRQFILSSKKLLLSDSGFYLCAWSVSGTGVLAFFGQGTRLTVV.

The rearrangement links TRBV5-1 to TRBJ2-5, with no clear D. The end of the DNA aligns better with TRBJ2-7, so the J call may be wrong. The germline V gene encodes CDR1 SGHRS and CDR2 YFSETQ. The CDR3 consists of 15 residues. CDR3 sequence reads: CASSFERTETYEQYF. CDR3 DNA: TGCGCCAGCAGCTTTGAGCGTACGGAAACCTACGAGCAGTACTTC.

The chain is built from TRBV4-1 and TRBJ2-5, with 7 bases lining up with TRBD2. The J call is in doubt because the DNA end fits TRBJ2-7 better. The CDR3 is 16 residues long. The V gene's germline CDR1 is MGHRA and CDR2 YSYEKL. This CDR3 is CASSQMGTGGTYEQYF. As DNA, the CDR3 is TGCGCCAGCAGCCAGATGGGGACCGGGGGGACCTACGAGCAGTACTTC.

This clone was observed a single time. This chain links TRBV5-6 with TRBJ2-1; D might be TRBD2 (6 bases). CDR3 length: 15 residues. The V gene's germline CDR1 is SGHDT and CDR2 YYEEEE. V was clipped by 1 base and J by 6 bases, with 14 bases between them. In DNA form, the CDR3 reads TGTGCCAGCAGCTTGCCAGACTACGGGGGCAATGAGCAGTTCTTC. It specifies CASSLPDYGGNEQFF.

The chain recombines TRBV5-4 with TRBJ2-2, with 8 bases aligning to TRBD2. The V segment lost 7 bases and the J segment 6 bases; nucleotides outside the gene matches: 5. CDR3 length equals 13 residues. CDR1 is SGHNT and CDR2 is YYREEE in the germline V gene (reference sequence). The CDR3 loop is CASRAGVAGELFF. The CDR3 coding sequence is TGTGCCAGCCGAGCGGGAGTAGCCGGGGAGCTGTTTTTT.